The clone carrying this TCR beta chain was observed at least ten times. Read sequence stops 3 residues before the CDR3 end, and the germline J gene provides the missing end. Repertoires were generated with immunoSEQ multiplex PCR, while TCRdb's copy carries only in-frame clones and drops some. This sample carries 30,000 to 35,000 clones and no singletons, and about 4.5% goes to the top ten. The data stem from a study of T cell clonality in common variable immunodeficiency. V shed 7 bases, J shed 5 bases, and the junction held 11 bases outside the gene matches. The CDR3 length is 14 residues. Germline assignment: CDR1 DFQATT and CDR2 SNEGSKA (reference sequence).

Sequencing used peripheral blood mononuclear cells. This chain connects TRBV20-1 to TRBJ2-1; 7 bases line up with TRBD1. The TCR originated in a person aged 18 to 75 in good health. CDR3 sequence reads: CSGSLPDRDNEQFF. Partial CDR3 DNA: TGCAGTGGTAGCCTTCCCGACAGGGACAATGAG.